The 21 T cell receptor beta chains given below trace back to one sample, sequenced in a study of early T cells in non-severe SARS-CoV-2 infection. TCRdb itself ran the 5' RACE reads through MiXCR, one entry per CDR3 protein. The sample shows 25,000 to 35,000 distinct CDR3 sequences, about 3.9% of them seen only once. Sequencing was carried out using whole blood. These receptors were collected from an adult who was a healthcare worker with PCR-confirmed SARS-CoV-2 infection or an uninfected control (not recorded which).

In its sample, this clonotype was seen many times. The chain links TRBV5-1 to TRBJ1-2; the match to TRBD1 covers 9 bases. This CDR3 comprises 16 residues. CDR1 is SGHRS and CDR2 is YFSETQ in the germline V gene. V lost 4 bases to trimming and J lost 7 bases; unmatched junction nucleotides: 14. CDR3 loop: CASSTGQGTLMSGYTF. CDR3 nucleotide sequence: TGCGCCAGCAGCACCGGACAGGGGACCCTCATGAGTGGCTACACCTTC. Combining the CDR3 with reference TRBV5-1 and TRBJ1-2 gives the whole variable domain KAGVTQTPRYLIKTRGQQVTLSCSPISGHRSVSWYQQTPGQGLQFLFEYFSETQRNKGNFPGRFSGRQFSNSRSEMNVSTLELGDSALYLCASSTGQGTLMSGYTFGSGTRLTVV.

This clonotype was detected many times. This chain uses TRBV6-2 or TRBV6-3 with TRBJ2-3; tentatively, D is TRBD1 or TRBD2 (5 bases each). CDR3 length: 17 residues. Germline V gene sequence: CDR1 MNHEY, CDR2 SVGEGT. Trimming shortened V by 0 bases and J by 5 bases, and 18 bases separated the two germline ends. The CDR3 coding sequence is TGTGCCAGCAGTTACTCGCCGGGACGAGATTCGGGAGATACGCAGTATTTT. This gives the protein CASSYSPGRDSGDTQYF.

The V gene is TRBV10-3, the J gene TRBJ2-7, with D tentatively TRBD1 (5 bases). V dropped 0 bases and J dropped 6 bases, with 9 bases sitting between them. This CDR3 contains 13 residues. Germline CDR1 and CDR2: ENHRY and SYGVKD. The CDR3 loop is CAISESDQGEQYF. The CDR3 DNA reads TGTGCCATCAGTGAGTCAGACCAGGGCGAGCAGTACTTC.

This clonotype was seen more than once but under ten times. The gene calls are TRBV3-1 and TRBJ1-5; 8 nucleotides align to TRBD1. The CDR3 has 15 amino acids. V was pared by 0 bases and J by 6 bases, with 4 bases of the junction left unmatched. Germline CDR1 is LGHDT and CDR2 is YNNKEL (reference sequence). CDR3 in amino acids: CASSQDSGGRQPQHF. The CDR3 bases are TGTGCCAGCAGCCAAGATTCAGGGGGCCGTCAGCCCCAGCATTTT.

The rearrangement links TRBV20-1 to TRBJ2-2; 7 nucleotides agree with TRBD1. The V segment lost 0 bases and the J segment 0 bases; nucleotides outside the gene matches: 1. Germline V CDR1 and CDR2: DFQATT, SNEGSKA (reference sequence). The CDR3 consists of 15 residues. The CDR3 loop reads CSARDGTANTGELFF. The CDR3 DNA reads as TGCAGTGCTAGAGATGGGACAGCGAACACCGGGGAGCTGTTTTTT.

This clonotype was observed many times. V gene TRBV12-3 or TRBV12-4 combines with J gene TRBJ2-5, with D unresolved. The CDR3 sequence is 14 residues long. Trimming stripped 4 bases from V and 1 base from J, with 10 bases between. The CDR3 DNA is TGTGCCAGCAGTTCCGGACCAATCCAAGAGACCCAGTACTTC. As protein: CASSSGPIQETQYF.

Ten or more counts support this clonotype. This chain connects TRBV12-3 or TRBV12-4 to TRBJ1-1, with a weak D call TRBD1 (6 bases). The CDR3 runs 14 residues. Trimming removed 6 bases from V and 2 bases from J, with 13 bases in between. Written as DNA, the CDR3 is TGTGCCAGCAGCCCGACAGGAATTAACACTGAAGCTTTCTTT. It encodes CASSPTGINTEAFF.

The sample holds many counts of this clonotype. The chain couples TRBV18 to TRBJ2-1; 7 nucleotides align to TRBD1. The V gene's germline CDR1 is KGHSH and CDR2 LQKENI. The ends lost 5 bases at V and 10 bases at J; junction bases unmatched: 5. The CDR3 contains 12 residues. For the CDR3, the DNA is TGTGCCAGCTCATTACAGGGGAGAGAGCAGTTCTTC. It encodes CASSLQGREQFF.

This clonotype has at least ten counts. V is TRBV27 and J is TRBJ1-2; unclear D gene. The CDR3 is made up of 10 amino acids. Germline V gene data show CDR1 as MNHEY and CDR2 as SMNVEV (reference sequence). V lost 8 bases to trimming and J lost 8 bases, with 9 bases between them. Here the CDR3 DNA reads TGTGCCAGCCCGACGCGGGGCTACACCTTC. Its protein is CASPTRGYTF.

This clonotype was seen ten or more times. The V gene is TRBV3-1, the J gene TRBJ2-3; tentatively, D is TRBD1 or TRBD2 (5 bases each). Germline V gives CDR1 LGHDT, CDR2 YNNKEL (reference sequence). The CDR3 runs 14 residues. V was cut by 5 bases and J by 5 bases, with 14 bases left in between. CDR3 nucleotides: TGTGCCAGCAGCTGGGACGCTAGGGGAGATACGCAGTATTTT. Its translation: CASSWDARGDTQYF.

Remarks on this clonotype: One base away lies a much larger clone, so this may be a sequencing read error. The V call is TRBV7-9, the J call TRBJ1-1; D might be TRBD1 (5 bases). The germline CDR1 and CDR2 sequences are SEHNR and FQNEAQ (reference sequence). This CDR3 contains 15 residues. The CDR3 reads CGSSSYRKKITEAFF. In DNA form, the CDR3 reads TGTGGCAGCAGCTCCTACAGGAAAAAGATTACTGAAGCTTTCTTT.

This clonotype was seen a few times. The CDR3 DNA reads TGTGCCAGTAGGACCAAGACTAGCGGGAGTTACAATGAGCAGTTCTTC. The encoded protein is CASRTKTSGSYNEQFF. The chain couples TRBV19 to TRBJ2-1; 12 bases match TRBD2. The CDR3 is 16 amino acids. V gave up 6 bases and J gave up 4 bases; unmatched junction bases: 7. CDR1 LNHDA and CDR2 SQIVND come from the germline V gene (reference sequence). The whole variable domain, remainder taken from reference TRBV19 and TRBJ2-1, is DGGITQSPKYLFRKEGQNVTLSCEQNLNHDAMYWYRQDPGQGLRLIYYSQIVNDFQKGDIAEGYSVSREKKESFPLTVTSAQKNPTAFYLCASRTKTSGSYNEQFFGPGTRLTVL.

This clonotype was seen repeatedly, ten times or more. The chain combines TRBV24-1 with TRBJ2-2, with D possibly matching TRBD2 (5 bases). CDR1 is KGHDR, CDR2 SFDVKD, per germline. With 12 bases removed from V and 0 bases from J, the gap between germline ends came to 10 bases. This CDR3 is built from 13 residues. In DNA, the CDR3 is TGTGCCTCCGGGGAGACGAACACCGGGGAGCTGTTTTTT. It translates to CASGETNTGELFF.

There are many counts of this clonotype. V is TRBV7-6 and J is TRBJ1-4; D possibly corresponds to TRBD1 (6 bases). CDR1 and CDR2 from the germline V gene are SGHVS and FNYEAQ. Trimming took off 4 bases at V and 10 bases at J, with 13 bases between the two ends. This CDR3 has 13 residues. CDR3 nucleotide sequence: TGTGCCAGCAGCTCCCTCGTAGGGGGAAAACTGTTTTTT. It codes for CASSSLVGGKLFF.

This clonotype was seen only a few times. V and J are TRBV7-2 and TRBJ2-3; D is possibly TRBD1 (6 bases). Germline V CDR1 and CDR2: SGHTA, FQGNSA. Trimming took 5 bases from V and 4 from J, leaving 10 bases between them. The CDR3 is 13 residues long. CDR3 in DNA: TGTGCCAGCAGCCCAAACAGGGCAGATACGCAGTATTTT. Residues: CASSPNRADTQYF. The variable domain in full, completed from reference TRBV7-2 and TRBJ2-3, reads GAGVSQSPSNKVTEKGKDVELRCDPISGHTALYWYRQSLGQGLEFLIYFQGNSAPDKSGLPSDRFSAERTGGSVSTLTIQRTQQEDSAVYLCASSPNRADTQYFGPGTRLTVL.

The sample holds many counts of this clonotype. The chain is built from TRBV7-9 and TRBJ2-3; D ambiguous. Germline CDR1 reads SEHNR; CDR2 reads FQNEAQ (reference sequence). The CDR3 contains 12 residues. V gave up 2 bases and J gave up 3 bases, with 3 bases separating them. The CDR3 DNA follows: TGTGCCAGCAGCTTACGGACAGATACGCAGTATTTT. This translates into CASSLRTDTQYF.

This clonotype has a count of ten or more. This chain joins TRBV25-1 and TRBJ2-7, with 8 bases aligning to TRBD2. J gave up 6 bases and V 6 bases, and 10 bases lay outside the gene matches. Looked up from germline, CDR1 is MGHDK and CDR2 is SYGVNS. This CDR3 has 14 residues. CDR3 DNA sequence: TGTGCCAGCAGCCTAGGCGTAGCGGGGCCCGAGCAGTACTTC. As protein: CASSLGVAGPEQYF.

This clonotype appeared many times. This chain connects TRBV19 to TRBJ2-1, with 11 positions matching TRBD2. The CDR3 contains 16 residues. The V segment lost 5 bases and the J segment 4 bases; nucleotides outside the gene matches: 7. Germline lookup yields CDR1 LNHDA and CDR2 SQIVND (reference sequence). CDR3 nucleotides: TGTGCCAGTAGTGGGGGAGGGACTAGCGGATACAATGAGCAGTTCTTC. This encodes CASSGGGTSGYNEQFF.

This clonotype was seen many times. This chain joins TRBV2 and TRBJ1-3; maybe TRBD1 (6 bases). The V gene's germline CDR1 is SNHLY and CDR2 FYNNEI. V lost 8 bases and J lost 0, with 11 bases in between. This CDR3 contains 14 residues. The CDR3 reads CASVTDSSGNTIYF. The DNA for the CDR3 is TGTGCCAGCGTCACGGACAGCTCTGGAAACACCATATATTTT.

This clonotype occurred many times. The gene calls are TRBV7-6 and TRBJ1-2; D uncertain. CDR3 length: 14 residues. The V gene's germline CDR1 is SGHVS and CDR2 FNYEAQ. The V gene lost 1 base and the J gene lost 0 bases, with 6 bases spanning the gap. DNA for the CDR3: TGTGCCAGCAGCTTAGACGGAGCTAACTATGGCTACACCTTC. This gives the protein CASSLDGANYGYTF. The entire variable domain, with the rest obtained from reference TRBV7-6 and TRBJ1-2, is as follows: GAGVSQSPRYKVTKRGQDVALRCDPISGHVSLYWYRQALGQGPEFLTYFNYEAQQDKSGLPNDRFSAERPEGSISTLTIQRTEQRDSAMYRCASSLDGANYGYTFGSGTRLTVV.

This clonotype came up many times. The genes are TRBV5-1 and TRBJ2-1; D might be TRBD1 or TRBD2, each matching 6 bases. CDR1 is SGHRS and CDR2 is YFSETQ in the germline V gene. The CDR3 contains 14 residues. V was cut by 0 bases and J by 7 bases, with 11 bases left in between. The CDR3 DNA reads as TGCGCCAGCAGCTTGGCGGGGGCTTTTAATGAGCAGTTCTTC. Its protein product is CASSLAGAFNEQFF.